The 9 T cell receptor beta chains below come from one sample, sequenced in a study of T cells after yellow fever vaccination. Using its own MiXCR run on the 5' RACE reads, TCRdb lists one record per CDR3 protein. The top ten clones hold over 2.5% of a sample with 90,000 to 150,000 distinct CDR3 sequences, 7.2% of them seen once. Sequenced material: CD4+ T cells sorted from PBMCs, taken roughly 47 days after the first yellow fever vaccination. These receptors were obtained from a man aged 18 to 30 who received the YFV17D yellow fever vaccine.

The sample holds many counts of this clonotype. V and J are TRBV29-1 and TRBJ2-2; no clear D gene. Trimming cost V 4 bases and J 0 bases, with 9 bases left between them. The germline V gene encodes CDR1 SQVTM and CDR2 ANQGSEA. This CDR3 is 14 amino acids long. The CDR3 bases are TGCAGCGTTGGGGCCAACCCGAACACCGGGGAGCTGTTTTTT. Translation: CSVGANPNTGELFF.

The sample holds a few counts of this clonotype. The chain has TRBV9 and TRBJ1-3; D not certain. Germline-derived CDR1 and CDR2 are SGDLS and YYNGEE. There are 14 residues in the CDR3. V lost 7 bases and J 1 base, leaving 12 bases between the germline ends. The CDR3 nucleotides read TGTGCCAGCGATGAGGGTTCGTCTGGAAACACCATATATTTT. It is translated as CASDEGSSGNTIYF.

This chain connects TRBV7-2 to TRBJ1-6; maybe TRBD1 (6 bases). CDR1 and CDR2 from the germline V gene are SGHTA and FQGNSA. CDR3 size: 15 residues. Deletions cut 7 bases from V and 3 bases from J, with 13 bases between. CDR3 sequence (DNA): TGTGCCAGCAACCTGGCACAGGGCTATAATTCACCCCTCCACTTT. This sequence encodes CASNLAQGYNSPLHF.

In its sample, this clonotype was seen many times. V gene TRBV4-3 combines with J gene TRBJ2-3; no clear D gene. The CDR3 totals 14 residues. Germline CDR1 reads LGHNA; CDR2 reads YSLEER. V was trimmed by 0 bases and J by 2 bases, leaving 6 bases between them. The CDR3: CASSQDFNTDTQYF. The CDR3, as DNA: TGCGCCAGCAGCCAAGACTTCAACACAGATACGCAGTATTTT.

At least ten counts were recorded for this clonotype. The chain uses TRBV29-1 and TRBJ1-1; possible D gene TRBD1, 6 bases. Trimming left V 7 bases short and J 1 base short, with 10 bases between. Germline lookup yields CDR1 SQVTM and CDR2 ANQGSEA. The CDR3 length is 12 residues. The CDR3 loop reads CSAGGQNTEAFF. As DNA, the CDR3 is TGCAGCGCTGGGGGACAGAACACTGAAGCTTTCTTT.

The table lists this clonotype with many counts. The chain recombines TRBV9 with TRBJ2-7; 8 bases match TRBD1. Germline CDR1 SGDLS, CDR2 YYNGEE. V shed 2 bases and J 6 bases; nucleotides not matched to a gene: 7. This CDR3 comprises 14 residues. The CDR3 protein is CASSVSGTGSEQYF. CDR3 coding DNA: TGTGCCAGCAGCGTGTCCGGGACAGGAAGCGAGCAGTACTTC.

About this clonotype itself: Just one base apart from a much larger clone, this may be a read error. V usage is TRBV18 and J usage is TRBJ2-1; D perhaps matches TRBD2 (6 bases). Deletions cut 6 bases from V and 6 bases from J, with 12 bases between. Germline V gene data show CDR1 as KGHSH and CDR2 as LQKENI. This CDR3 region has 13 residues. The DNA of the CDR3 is TGTGCCAGCTCGCGGGACTTGACCAATGAGCAGTTCTTC. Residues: CASSRDLTNEQFF.

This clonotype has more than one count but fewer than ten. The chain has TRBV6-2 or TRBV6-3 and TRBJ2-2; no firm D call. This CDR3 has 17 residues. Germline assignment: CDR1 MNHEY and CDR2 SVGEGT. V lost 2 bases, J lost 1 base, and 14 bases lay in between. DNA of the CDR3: TGTGCCAGCAGTTACACAAGAACGACACGGAACACCGGGGAGCTGTTTTTT. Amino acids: CASSYTRTTRNTGELFF.

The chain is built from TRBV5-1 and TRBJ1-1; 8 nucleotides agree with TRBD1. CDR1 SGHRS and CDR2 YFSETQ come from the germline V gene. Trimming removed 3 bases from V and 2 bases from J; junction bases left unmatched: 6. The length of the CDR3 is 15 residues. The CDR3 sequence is CASSSQGASNTEAFF. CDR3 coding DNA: TGCGCCAGCAGCTCCCAGGGGGCCAGTAACACTGAAGCTTTCTTT.